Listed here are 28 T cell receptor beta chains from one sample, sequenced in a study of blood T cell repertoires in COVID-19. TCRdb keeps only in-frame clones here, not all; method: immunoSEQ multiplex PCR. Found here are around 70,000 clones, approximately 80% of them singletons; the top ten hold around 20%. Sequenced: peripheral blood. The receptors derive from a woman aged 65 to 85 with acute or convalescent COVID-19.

CDR3 amino acids: CASSQGAREKLFF. CDR3 bases: TGTGCCAGCTCACAAGGGGCGCGGGAAAAACTGTTTTTT. This chain joins TRBV21-1 and TRBJ1-4; the D call TRBD1 from the table was never checked on the DNA. TRBV21-1 is a pseudogene. The CDR3 extends over 13 amino acids.

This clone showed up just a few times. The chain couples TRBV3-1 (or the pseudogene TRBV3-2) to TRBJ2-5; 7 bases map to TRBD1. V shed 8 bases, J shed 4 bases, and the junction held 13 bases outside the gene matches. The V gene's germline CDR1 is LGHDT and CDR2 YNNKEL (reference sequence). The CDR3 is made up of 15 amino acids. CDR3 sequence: CASRTRGRGLETQYF. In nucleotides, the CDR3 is TGTGCCAGCCGGACAAGGGGGCGCGGGTTAGAGACCCAGTACTTC.

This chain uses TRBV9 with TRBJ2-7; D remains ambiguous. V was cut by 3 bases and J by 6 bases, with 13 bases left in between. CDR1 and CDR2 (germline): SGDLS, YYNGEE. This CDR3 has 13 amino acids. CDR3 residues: CASSGSTASEQYF. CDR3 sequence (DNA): TGTGCCAGCAGCGGGAGTACGGCTTCCGAGCAGTACTTC. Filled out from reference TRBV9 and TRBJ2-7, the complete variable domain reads DSGVTQTPKHLITATGQRVTLRCSPRSGDLSVYWYQQSLDQGLQFLIQYYNGEERAKGNILERFSAQQFPDLHSELNLSSLELGDSALYFCASSGSTASEQYFGPGTRLTVT.

The CDR3 region is CATSDSGTSGRWAYNEQFF. The DNA of the CDR3 is TGTGCCACCAGTGATTCCGGGACTAGCGGGAGGTGGGCCTACAATGAGCAGTTCTTC. The chain carries TRBV24-1 and TRBJ2-1; the match to TRBD2 covers 15 bases. Germline CDR1 KGHDR, CDR2 SFDVKD. After removal of 2 bases from V and 2 bases from J, the junction contained 6 bases not matched to a gene. The CDR3 consists of 19 residues.

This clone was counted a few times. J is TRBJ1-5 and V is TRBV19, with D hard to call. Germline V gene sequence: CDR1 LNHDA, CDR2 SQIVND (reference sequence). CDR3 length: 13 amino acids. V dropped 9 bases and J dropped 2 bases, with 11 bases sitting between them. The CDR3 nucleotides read TGTGCCAGCCAATCGAGGGGCAATCAGCCCCAGCATTTT. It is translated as CASQSRGNQPQHF.

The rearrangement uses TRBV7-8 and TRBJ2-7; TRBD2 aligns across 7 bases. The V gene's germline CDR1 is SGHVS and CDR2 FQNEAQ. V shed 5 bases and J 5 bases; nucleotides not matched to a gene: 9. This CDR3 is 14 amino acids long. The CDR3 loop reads CASSPTSLRDEQYF. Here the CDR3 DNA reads TGTGCCAGCAGCCCGACTAGCCTTCGAGACGAGCAGTACTTC.

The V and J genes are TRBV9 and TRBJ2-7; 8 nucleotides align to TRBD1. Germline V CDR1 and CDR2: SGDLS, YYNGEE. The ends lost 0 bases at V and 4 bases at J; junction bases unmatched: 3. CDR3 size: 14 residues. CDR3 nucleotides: TGTGCCAGCAGCGTAGGTCAGGGGGCTTACGAGCAGTACTTC. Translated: CASSVGQGAYEQYF. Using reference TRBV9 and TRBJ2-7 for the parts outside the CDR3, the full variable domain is DSGVTQTPKHLITATGQRVTLRCSPRSGDLSVYWYQQSLDQGLQFLIQYYNGEERAKGNILERFSAQQFPDLHSELNLSSLELGDSALYFCASSVGQGAYEQYFGPGTRLTVT.

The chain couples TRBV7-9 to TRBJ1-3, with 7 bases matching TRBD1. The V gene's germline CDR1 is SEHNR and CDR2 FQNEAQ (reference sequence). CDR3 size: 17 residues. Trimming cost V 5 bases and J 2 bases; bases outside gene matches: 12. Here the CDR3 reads CASSRLRQGLAGNTIYF. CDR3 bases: TGTGCCAGCAGCCGTCTTCGACAGGGACTGGCTGGAAACACCATATATTTT.

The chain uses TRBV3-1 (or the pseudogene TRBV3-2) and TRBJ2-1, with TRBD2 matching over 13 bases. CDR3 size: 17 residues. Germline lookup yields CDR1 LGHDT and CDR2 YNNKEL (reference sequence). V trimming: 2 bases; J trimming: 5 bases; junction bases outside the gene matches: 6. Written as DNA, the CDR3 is TGTGCCAGCAGCCAACGGGTGACTAGCGGGAGGAACAATGAGCAGTTCTTC. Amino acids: CASSQRVTSGRNNEQFF.

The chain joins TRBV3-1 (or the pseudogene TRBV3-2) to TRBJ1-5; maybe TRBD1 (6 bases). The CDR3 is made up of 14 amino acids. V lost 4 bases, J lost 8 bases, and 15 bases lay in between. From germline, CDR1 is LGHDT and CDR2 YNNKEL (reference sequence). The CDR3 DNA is TGTGCCAGCAGCCCCCGGGGGGGCGGGAAGCCCCAGCATTTT. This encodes CASSPRGGGKPQHF.

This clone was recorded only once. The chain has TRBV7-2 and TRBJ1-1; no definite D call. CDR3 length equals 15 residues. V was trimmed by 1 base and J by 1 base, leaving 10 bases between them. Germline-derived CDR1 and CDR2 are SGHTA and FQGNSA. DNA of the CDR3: TGTGCCAGCAGCTTAGGTGTAACAACGAACACTGAAGCTTTCTTT. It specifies CASSLGVTTNTEAFF.

The CDR3 DNA reads as TGCGCCAGCAGTGAGTCGTTGGAAGCGGAGACCCAGTACTTC. This encodes CASSESLEAETQYF. The chain employs TRBV10-1 and TRBJ2-5; D is uncertain. The germline V gene encodes CDR1 WNHNN and CDR2 SYGVQD (reference sequence). V was shortened by 0 bases and J by 5 bases, with 10 bases between the two germline ends. The CDR3 extends over 14 amino acids.

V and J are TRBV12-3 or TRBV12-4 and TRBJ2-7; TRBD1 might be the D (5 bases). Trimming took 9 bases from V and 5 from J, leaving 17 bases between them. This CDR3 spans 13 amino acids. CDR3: CASTDSVSHEQYF. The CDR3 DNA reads TGTGCCAGTACTGACAGTGTGTCTCACGAGCAGTACTTC.

The CDR3 is CSAGGGARGELFF. Written as DNA, the CDR3 is TGCAGCGCCGGGGGGGGCGCGAGGGGGGAGCTGTTTTTT. This sequence joins TRBV29-1 and TRBJ2-2, with TRBD2 matching 8 bases. The CDR3 consists of 13 residues. Trimming at V came to 7 bases and at J to 8 bases, leaving 9 bases not matched to a gene. Germline loops: CDR1 SQVTM, CDR2 ANQGSEA.

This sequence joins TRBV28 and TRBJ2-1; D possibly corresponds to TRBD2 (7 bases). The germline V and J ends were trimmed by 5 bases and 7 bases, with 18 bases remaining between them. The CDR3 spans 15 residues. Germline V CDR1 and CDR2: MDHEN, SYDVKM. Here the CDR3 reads CASSPWGGQENEQFF. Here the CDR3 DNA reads TGTGCCAGCAGTCCCTGGGGGGGGCAGGAAAATGAGCAGTTCTTC.

CDR3 amino acids: CASSSIRGSGRDHEQFF. CDR3 nucleotide sequence: TGTGCCAGTAGTTCCATCCGTGGTAGCGGAAGGGACCATGAGCAGTTCTTC. The chain couples TRBV19 to TRBJ2-1; tentatively, D is TRBD2 (6 bases). The germline V gene encodes CDR1 LNHDA and CDR2 SQIVND (reference sequence). Between the trimmed V and J ends, which lost 5 bases and 8 bases, there was a span of 25 bases. The CDR3 contains 17 residues.

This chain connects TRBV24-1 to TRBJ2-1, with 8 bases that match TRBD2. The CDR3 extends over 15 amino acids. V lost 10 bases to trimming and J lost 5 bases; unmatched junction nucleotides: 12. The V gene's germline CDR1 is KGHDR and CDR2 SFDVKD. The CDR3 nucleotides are TGTGCCACGTCCAACCCCGGGAGGGTTAACAATGAGCAGTTCTTC. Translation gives CATSNPGRVNNEQFF.

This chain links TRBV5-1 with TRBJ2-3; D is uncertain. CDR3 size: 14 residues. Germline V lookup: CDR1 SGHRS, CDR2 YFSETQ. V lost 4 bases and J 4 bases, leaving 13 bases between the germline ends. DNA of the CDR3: TGCGCCAGCAGCATTGGGCCGGCCTCAGATACGCAGTATTTT. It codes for CASSIGPASDTQYF.

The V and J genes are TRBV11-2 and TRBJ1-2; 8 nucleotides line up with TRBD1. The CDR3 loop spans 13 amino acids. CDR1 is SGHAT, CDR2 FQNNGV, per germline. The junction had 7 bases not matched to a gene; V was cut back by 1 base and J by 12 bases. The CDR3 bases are TGTGCCAGCAGCTTAGGGACAGGGTCCATCCACACCTTC. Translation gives CASSLGTGSIHTF.

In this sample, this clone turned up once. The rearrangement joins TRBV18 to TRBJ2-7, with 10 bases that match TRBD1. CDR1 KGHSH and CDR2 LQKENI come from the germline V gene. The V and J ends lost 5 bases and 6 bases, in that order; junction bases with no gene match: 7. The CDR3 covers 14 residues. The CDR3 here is CASSARTGGLEQYF. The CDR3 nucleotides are TGTGCCAGCTCAGCGCGGACAGGGGGGCTCGAGCAGTACTTC.

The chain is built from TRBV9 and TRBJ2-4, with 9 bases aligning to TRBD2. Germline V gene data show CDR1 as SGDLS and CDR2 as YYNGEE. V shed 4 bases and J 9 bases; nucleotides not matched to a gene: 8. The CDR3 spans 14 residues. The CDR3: CASSPGTSQTIQYF. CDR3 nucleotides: TGTGCCAGCAGCCCCGGGACTAGCCAAACCATTCAGTACTTC.

The CDR3 coding sequence is TGTGCCAGCAGTTACTCGGGGACAGCGGATGGCTACACCTTC. Amino acid sequence: CASSYSGTADGYTF. The chain uses TRBV6-5 and TRBJ1-2, with 7 bases aligning to TRBD1. The CDR3 runs to 14 residues. In germline, CDR1 is MNHEY, CDR2 SVGAGI. V was clipped by 0 bases and J by 6 bases; unmatched bases: 4.

The DNA for the CDR3 is TGTGCCAGCAGTTTAGGAAGGGGGGGGGAAAAACTGTTTTTT. Protein: CASSLGRGGEKLFF. The rearrangement joins TRBV27 to TRBJ1-4, with a tentative D call TRBD1 (6 bases). Germline V gives CDR1 MNHEY, CDR2 SMNVEV (reference sequence). V was cut by 2 bases and J by 8 bases, with 12 bases left in between. CDR3 length: 14 residues.

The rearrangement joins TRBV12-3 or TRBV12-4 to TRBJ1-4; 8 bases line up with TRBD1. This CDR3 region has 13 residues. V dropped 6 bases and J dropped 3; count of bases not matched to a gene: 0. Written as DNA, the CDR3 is TGTGCCAGCAGACAGGGGGCTAATGAAAAACTGTTTTTT. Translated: CASRQGANEKLFF.

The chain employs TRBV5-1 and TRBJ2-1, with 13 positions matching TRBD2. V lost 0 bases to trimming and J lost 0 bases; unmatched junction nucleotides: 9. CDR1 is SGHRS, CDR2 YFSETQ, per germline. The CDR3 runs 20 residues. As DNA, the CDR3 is TGCGCCAGCAGCTTGGTGACTAGCGGGAGGCCCCTGAGCTCCTACAATGAGCAGTTCTTC. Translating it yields CASSLVTSGRPLSSYNEQFF.

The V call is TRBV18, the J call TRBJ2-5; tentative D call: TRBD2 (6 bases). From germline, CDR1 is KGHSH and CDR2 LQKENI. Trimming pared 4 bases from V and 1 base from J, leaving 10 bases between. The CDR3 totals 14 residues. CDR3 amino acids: CASSLLEGQETQYF. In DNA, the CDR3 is TGTGCCAGCTCACTATTGGAGGGCCAAGAGACCCAGTACTTC.

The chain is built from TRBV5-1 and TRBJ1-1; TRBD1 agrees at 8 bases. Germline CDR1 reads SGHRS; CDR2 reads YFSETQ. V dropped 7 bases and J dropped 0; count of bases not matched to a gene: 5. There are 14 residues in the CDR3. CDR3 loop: CASATTGVNTEAFF. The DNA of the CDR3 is TGCGCCAGCGCAACGACAGGGGTGAACACTGAAGCTTTCTTT.

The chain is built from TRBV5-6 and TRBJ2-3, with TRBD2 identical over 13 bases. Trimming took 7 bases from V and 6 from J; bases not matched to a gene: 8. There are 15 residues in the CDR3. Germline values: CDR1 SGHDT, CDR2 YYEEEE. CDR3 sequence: CASGRTSGRSDTQYF. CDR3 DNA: TGTGCCAGCGGTCGGACTAGCGGGAGATCGGATACGCAGTATTTT.